This T cell receptor beta chain was sequenced during a study of T cell responses to AZD1222 COVID-19 vaccine. Profiled with immunoSEQ multiplex PCR; TCRdb holds only in-frame clones, not every one. The table records fewer than 200,000 clones, 85% to 90% of them present only once. Germline V gene sequence: CDR1 MNHEY, CDR2 SVGAGI. There are 15 residues in the CDR3. V shed 2 bases and J 5 bases; nucleotides not matched to a gene: 3. J is TRBJ2-4 and V is TRBV6-5; 10 bases are a match to TRBD2. This material consisted of peripheral blood, taken 28 days after the second AZD1222 dose. The sequence was obtained from an adult who received the AZD1222 COVID-19 vaccine. CDR3 amino acids: CASSYTLAGENIQYF. As DNA, the CDR3 is TGTGCCAGCAGTTACACCCTAGCGGGAGAAAACATTCAGTACTTC.